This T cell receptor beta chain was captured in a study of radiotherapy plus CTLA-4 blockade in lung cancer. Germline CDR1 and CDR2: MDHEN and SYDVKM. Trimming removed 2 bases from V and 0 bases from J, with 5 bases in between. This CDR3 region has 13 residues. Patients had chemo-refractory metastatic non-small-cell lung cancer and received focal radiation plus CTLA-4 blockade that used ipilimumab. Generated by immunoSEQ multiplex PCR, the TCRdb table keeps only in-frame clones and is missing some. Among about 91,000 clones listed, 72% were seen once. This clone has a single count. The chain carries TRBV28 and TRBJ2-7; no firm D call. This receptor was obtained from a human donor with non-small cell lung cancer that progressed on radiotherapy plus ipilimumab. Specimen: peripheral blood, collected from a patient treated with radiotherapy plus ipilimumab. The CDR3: CASSLAASYEQYF. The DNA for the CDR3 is TGTGCCAGCAGTTTAGCGGCCTCCTACGAGCAGTACTTC.